The subject of this entry is one T cell receptor (beta chain). The table lists this clonotype with a few counts. Its antigen is currently not known. There are no base qualities to consult, and no much larger clone falls within one base. V and J lose 5 bases and 4 bases, and a span of 14 bases separates them. The CDR1 and CDR2 encoded by the germline V gene are SGHVS and FNYEAQ. Counted from cysteine to phenylalanine, this CDR3 has 14 amino acids. This entry keeps only the CDR3 DNA: 42 bases, framed from base 1. What the treatment or condition label conveys for this sample: in vitro stimulation with specific CMV peptide epitopes to enrich CMV-specific T cells. Sequenced using an Illumina HiSeq 1500. TCRdb cleaned the public reads at Q25 with fastp, built clones with MiXCR and kept in-frame beta chains. Identical CDR3 proteins give one entry, which carries the most common genes and DNA. Present in this sample are hundreds of thousands of distinct CDR3 sequences, under 45% of which were seen just once. Roughly two fifths of the sample belongs to the ten largest clones.

This specimen comes from a study of T cell repertoires in cytomegalovirus infection (dated by TCRdb to the late 2010s). Notes on the research overall: Recently identified HLA-C-restricted CMV epitopes, whose presentation resists viral immunomodulation, were targeted by peptide stimulations together with well-studied HLA-B-restricted epitopes. Donor HLA type was relevant to the analysis, as public TCR beta signatures indicated carriage of CMV infection together with the matching HLA type.

Results and caveats for the whole study, not just this receptor: Carriers of CMV infection plus the relevant HLA type were discriminated by the cumulative frequency of public TCR beta family members in the study cohort and in an independent roughly 340-donor cohort. The ex vivo response was dominated by HLA-C-restricted CMV-specific TCR beta clonotypes, and the single most frequent clonotype in two of eight donors was supplied by these HLA-C-restricted clonotypes.

The V and J genes are TRBV7-6 and TRBJ1-2; a tentative D match to TRBD1 spans 5 bases. This clonotype was sampled from a human donor in good health (CMV status not recorded). Some clones in this sample may be carry-over from other donors' samples. This specimen was cultured PBMCs, taken from culture after CMV antigen stimulation. In nucleotide form, the sequence is TGTGCCAGCAGCGTAACAGTGGGGGGCTATGGCTACACCTTC. It encodes CASSVTVGGYGYTF.